This TCR beta chain was recovered during a study of T cell responses to AZD1222 COVID-19 vaccine. Sequenced by immunoSEQ multiplex PCR; TCRdb stores in-frame clones only, minus some. The sample contains under 150,000 clones, just over 90% of which appear only once. Study-level findings and limits: Spike-wide vaccine-associated CD4 TCRs dominated at 160-218 and 743-854. Once two AZD1222 doses were given, Spike-specific TCR breadth and depth went up.

Turning to this clone: As yet, its antigen is unknown.

V was clipped by 4 bases and J by 5 bases, with 11 bases between them. Germline V gene sequence: CDR1 MGHRA, CDR2 YSYEKL. CDR3 length: 13 amino acids. The chain couples TRBV4-1 to TRBJ1-1; TRBD1 might be the D (5 bases). The specimen was peripheral blood, collected on day 0 of AZD1222 vaccination. The clonotype originates from an adult in good health. The DNA for the CDR3 is TGCGCCAGCAGCCGGGCGAGGGGAACTGAAGCTTTCTTT. Translation gives CASSRARGTEAFF.